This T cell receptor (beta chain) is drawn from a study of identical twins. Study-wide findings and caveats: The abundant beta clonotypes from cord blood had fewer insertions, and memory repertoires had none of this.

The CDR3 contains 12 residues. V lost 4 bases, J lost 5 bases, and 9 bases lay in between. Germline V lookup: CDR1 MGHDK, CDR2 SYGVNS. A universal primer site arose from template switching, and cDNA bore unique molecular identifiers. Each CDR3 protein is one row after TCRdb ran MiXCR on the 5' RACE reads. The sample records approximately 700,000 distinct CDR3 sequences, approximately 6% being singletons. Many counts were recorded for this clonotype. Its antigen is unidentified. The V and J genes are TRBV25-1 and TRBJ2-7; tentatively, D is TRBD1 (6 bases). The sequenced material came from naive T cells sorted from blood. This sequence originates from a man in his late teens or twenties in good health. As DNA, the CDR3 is TGTGCCAGCAGTGCCAAGGGGGACGAGCAGTACTTC. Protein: CASSAKGDEQYF.